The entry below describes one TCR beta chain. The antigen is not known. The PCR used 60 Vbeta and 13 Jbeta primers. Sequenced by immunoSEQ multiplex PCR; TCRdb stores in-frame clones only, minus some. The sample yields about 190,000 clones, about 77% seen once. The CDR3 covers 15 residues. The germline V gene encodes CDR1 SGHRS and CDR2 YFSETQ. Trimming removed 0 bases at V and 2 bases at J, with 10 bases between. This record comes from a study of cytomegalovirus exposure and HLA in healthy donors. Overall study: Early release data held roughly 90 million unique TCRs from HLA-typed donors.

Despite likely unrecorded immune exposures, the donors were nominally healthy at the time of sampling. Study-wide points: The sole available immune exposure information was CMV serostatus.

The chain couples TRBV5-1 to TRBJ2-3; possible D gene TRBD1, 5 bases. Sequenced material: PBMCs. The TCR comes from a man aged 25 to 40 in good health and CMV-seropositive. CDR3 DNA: TGCGCCAGCAGCTTGGCCCCAGGGATCACAGATACGCAGTATTTT. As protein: CASSLAPGITDTQYF.